This T cell receptor (beta chain) stems from a study of blood T cells in healthy people across ages. Study-level results: The CMV status of each donor remained undetermined, and this could have confounded shifts in expanded clonotypes. Estimates of diversity drawn from one million T cells were considered underestimates.

This clonotype was picked up many times. Its antigen is undetermined. Germline loops: CDR1 SGHRS, CDR2 YFSETQ. Trimming stripped 4 bases from V and 1 base from J, with 15 bases between. There are 15 residues in the CDR3. A second PCR of about 7 to 12 cycles used a sample-barcoded 5' primer and a J-beta primer mix. Carrying 12 random nucleotides, a template-switch adaptor labeled each individual cDNA molecule. TCRdb re-derived calls from the 5' RACE reads in MiXCR, one entry per CDR3 protein. This table holds 1.5 million to 2 million distinct CDR3 sequences, 28% found once. The sequencing input was blood. This sequence joins TRBV5-1 and TRBJ2-7, with D perhaps matching TRBD2 (6 bases). This receptor was identified in a woman in her thirties in good health. Here the CDR3 reads CASSPGVHGSYEQYF. As DNA, the CDR3 is TGCGCCAGCAGCCCGGGGGTGCACGGATCCTACGAGCAGTACTTC.